This T cell receptor beta chain comes out of a study of T cell clones after liver transplantation. Germline CDR1 reads MNHEY; CDR2 reads SMNVEV (reference sequence). This CDR3 is 16 amino acids long. With V trimmed by 5 bases and J by 7 bases, 11 bases remained unmatched. The data were produced by immunoSEQ multiplex PCR, yet TCRdb's version contains in-frame clones alone and is incomplete. The sample carries tens of thousands of clones, about 82% recorded once. This TCR derives from a human patient who received a liver transplant. Part of the T cells may come from the graft donor. This specimen consisted of CD4+ T cells from blood, obtained approximately 45 months after liver transplant. The genes are TRBV27 and TRBJ2-7, with 13 nucleotides matching TRBD2. The CDR3 here is CASSIRTSGGPGEQYF. CDR3 nucleotides: TGTGCCAGCAGTATAAGGACTAGCGGGGGCCCGGGGGAGCAGTACTTC.